This TCR beta chain was obtained from a study of CD8 T cells in Susac syndrome. RNA, at about 0.45 to 1 ug, was reverse transcribed with random hexamers. A single record per CDR3 protein comes from TCRdb applying MiXCR to the immunoSEQ multiplex PCR reads. The sample contains approximately 53,000 distinct CDR3 sequences, 90% to 95% of which appear only once. The source is a human donor with multiple sclerosis. The material sequenced was CD8+ T cells from PBMCs.

In DNA, the CDR3 is TGTGCCAGCAGTCTTGGACAGGGGACGACCGAGCAGTACTTC. Translated, it gives CASSLGQGTTEQYF. The V gene is TRBV27, the J gene TRBJ2-7; 9 nucleotides align to TRBD1. Losses at the gene ends were 5 bases for V and 6 bases for J; bases not matched to a gene: 8. The CDR3 has 14 amino acids. Per germline, CDR1 MNHEY and CDR2 SMNVEV (reference sequence).